The 18 T cell receptor beta chains reported below all come from one sample, sequenced in a study of blood T cell repertoires in COVID-19 (dated by TCRdb to about 2020). Libraries were built with the immunoSEQ multiplex PCR assay. TCRdb took this table from immuneACCESS and kept in-frame rearrangements with V and J called. Such tables lack part of the clones; where checked against another copy, unresolved V genes explain under half of the gap, and the rest is unexplained. For this sample the table gives tens of thousands of clones, of which just over 85% were detected only once. The top ten constitute around 1.2% of the sample. Sequenced sample: peripheral blood. The source is a middle-aged man with acute or convalescent COVID-19.

This clone was detected only once. The chain links TRBV24-1 to TRBJ2-1; 13 bases align to TRBD2. This CDR3 has 17 residues. Germline assignment: CDR1 KGHDR and CDR2 SFDVKD. The junction had 10 bases not matched to a gene; V was cut back by 12 bases and J by 0 bases. CDR3 in DNA: TGTGCCCCCGAGACTAGCGGGGGGCTAAGCTCCTACAATGAGCAGTTCTTC. Protein: CAPETSGGLSSYNEQFF.

The chain carries TRBV6-4 and TRBJ1-1; D call uncertain. Trimming took off 6 bases at V and 0 bases at J, with 8 bases between the two ends. Germline CDR1 reads MRHNA; CDR2 reads SNTAGT. This CDR3 contains 13 residues. CDR3 nucleotide sequence: TGTGCCAGCAGGCTAGATATGAACACTGAAGCTTTCTTT. It specifies CASRLDMNTEAFF.

This clone appeared a few times. The rearrangement uses TRBV3-1 (or the pseudogene TRBV3-2) and TRBJ1-1, with TRBD1 as a possible D gene (5 bases). This CDR3 comprises 16 residues. V gave up 1 base and J gave up 6 bases, with 18 bases separating them. Per germline, CDR1 LGHDT and CDR2 YNNKEL (reference sequence). CDR3 sequence (DNA): TGTGCCAGCAGCCAAGGTTTTAGGGGCACAGTGTCTGAAGCTTTCTTT. Its protein product is CASSQGFRGTVSEAFF.

The V and J genes are TRBV9 and TRBJ2-1; 11 bases map to TRBD2. Germline V lookup: CDR1 SGDLS, CDR2 YYNGEE. V was pared by 2 bases and J by 5 bases, with 6 bases of the junction left unmatched. This CDR3 spans 16 amino acids. CDR3 sequence: CASSVSLAGGNNEQFF. CDR3 in DNA: TGTGCCAGCAGCGTCTCCCTAGCGGGGGGAAACAATGAGCAGTTCTTC.

The V call is TRBV28, the J call TRBJ1-6, with no clear D. Looked up from germline, CDR1 is MDHEN and CDR2 is SYDVKM. The ends were cut back, 1 base at V and 7 bases at J, with 8 bases in the middle. The CDR3 totals 14 residues. The CDR3 reads CASSLSGRNSPLHF. In DNA form, the CDR3 reads TGTGCCAGCAGTTTATCTGGGAGAAATTCACCCCTCCACTTT.

V and J are TRBV18 and TRBJ2-5, with D perhaps TRBD1 (5 bases). The CDR3 covers 13 residues. V shed 4 bases and J shed 4 bases, with 10 bases lying between them. The germline CDR1 and CDR2 sequences are KGHSH and LQKENI. CDR3 loop: CASSQGSVETQYF. In nucleotides, the CDR3 is TGTGCCAGCTCACAGGGGTCGGTAGAGACCCAGTACTTC. The full variable domain, completed using reference TRBV18 and TRBJ2-5, is NAGVMQNPRHLVRRRGQEARLRCSPMKGHSHVYWYRQLPEEGLKFMVYLQKENIIDESGMPKERFSAEFPKEGPSILRIQQVVRGDSAAYFCASSQGSVETQYFGPGTRLLVL.

The V and J genes are TRBV12-3 or TRBV12-4 and TRBJ1-6, with D possibly TRBD1 on 6 matching bases. The length of the CDR3 is 13 residues. Trimming removed 10 bases from V and 4 bases from J, with 11 bases in between. For the CDR3, the DNA is TGTGCCATTTCGGACAGATATAATTCACCCCTCCACTTT. Amino acid sequence: CAISDRYNSPLHF.

The table lists this clone with a few counts. The CDR3 loop reads CASSMGGPSYYEQYF. As DNA, the CDR3 is TGTGCCAGTAGTATGGGGGGTCCCTCGTACTACGAGCAGTACTTC. The chain uses TRBV19 and TRBJ2-7; possibly TRBD2 for D (6 bases). CDR1 is LNHDA, CDR2 SQIVND, per germline (reference sequence). The CDR3 sequence is 15 residues long. V was cut by 3 bases and J by 3 bases, with 15 bases left in between.

The chain recombines TRBV6-6 with TRBJ2-7; 7 bases align to TRBD1. The V and J ends lost 7 bases and 3 bases, in that order; junction bases with no gene match: 9. The V gene's germline CDR1 is MNHNY and CDR2 SVGAGI (reference sequence). This CDR3 is built from 14 residues. The CDR3 loop is CASNKGTVLYEQYF. CDR3 nucleotides: TGTGCCAGCAACAAAGGGACAGTCCTCTACGAGCAGTACTTC.

The chain combines TRBV30 with TRBJ2-3; 11 bases match TRBD2. V shed 5 bases and J 2 bases; nucleotides not matched to a gene: 6. CDR1 is GTSNPN, CDR2 SVGIG, per germline (reference sequence). The CDR3 length is 15 residues. CDR3 region: CAWGRLAGLTDTQYF. CDR3 nucleotide sequence: TGTGCCTGGGGAAGACTAGCGGGGCTCACAGATACGCAGTATTTT.

The chain is built from TRBV29-1 and TRBJ1-2, with D hard to call. In germline, CDR1 is SQVTM, CDR2 ANQGSEA. This CDR3 is 11 amino acids long. With 4 bases removed from V and 8 bases from J, the gap between germline ends came to 11 bases. As DNA, the CDR3 is TGCAGCGTTGGCGGCGAGGAGGGCTACACCTTC. It translates to CSVGGEEGYTF.

The CDR3 DNA is TGTGCCAGCTCACGGGCAGCGGGCCCCTACGAGCAGTACTTC. Translated: CASSRAAGPYEQYF. The V gene is TRBV18, the J gene TRBJ2-7; D is perhaps TRBD2 (6 bases). The CDR3 is 14 residues long. V lost 4 bases and J lost 2, with 12 bases in between. CDR1 and CDR2 (germline): KGHSH, LQKENI.

The V call is TRBV19, the J call TRBJ2-2; 8 bases map to TRBD1. CDR1 is LNHDA and CDR2 is SQIVND in the germline V gene (reference sequence). This CDR3 has 15 residues. V shed 3 bases, J shed 6 bases, and the junction held 6 bases outside the gene matches. CDR3 region: CASSILGQGSGELFF. The CDR3 nucleotides read TGTGCCAGTAGTATTCTCGGACAGGGCTCCGGGGAGCTGTTTTTT.

The CDR3, as DNA: TGTGCCAGCAGCTTGGGACACTTGAACACTGAAGCTTTCTTT. Translating it yields CASSLGHLNTEAFF. The rearrangement links TRBV5-6 to TRBJ1-1, with D unresolved. This CDR3 has 14 residues. Germline CDR1 is SGHDT and CDR2 is YYEEEE. V was clipped by 0 bases and J by 0 bases, with 6 bases between them.

The count of this clone is one. The rearrangement joins TRBV30 to TRBJ2-3, with 8 bases matching TRBD2. V lost 1 base to trimming and J lost 4 bases; unmatched junction nucleotides: 4. This CDR3 region has 14 residues. In germline, CDR1 is GTSNPN, CDR2 SVGIG (reference sequence). The CDR3 DNA reads TGTGCCTGGAGTGGCGGGGGGCGGGCAGATACGCAGTATTTT. Protein sequence: CAWSGGGRADTQYF.

The chain uses TRBV19 and TRBJ1-2; D remains ambiguous. The germline V and J ends were trimmed by 5 bases and 3 bases, with 16 bases remaining between them. From germline, CDR1 is LNHDA and CDR2 SQIVND (reference sequence). The length of the CDR3 is 15 residues. The CDR3 DNA is TGTGCCAGTAGTCCAACACCACCCTGGCACTATGGCTACACCTTC. This codes for CASSPTPPWHYGYTF.

This clone has just one count. The gene calls are TRBV28 and TRBJ2-2; D is perhaps TRBD2 (5 bases). The CDR3 consists of 16 residues. Germline V lookup: CDR1 MDHEN, CDR2 SYDVKM. The ends were cut back, 6 bases at V and 8 bases at J, with 22 bases in the middle. The CDR3 here is CASSTTSRSIVGELFF. The DNA of the CDR3 is TGTGCCAGCAGCACTACTAGTCGAAGTATAGTTGGGGAGCTGTTTTTT.

This chain connects TRBV19 to TRBJ1-5; 8 nucleotides agree with TRBD1. The CDR3 covers 16 residues. Germline V gives CDR1 LNHDA, CDR2 SQIVND (reference sequence). V was clipped by 9 bases and J by 2 bases; unmatched bases: 12. The CDR3 DNA reads TGTGCCAGCATGCCCCTCCAGACAGGGGGCAATCAGCCCCAGCATTTT. It specifies CASMPLQTGGNQPQHF.